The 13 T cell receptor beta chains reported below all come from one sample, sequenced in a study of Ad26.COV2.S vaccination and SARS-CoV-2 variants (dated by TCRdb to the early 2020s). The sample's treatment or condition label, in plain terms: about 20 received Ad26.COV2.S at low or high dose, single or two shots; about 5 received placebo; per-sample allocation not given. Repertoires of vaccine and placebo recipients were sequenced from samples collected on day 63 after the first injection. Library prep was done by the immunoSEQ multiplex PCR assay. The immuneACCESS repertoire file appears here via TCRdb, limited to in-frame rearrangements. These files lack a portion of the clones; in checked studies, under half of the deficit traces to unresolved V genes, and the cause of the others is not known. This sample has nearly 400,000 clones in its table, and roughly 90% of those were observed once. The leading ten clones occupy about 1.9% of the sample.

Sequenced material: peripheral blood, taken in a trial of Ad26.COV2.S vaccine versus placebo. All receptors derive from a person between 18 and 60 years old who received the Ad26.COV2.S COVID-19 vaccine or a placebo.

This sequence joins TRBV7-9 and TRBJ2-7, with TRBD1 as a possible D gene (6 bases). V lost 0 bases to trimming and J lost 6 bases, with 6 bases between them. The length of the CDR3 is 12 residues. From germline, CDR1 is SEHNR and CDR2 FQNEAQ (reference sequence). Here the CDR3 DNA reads TGTGCCAGCAGCTTAGCACAGGGCGAGCAGTACTTC. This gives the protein CASSLAQGEQYF.

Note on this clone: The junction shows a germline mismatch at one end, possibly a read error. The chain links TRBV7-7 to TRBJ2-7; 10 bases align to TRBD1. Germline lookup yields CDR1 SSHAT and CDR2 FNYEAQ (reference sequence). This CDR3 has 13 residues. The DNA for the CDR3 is TGTGCTAGCAGCCGGGACAGGGGCTACGAGCAGTACTTC. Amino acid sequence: CASSRDRGYEQYF.

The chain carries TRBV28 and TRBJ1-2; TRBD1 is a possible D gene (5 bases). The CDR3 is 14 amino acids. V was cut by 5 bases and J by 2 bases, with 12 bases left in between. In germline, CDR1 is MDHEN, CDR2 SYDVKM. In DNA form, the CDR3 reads TGTGCCAGCAGTCCTGCGACAGCCAACTATGGCTACACCTTC. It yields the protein CASSPATANYGYTF.

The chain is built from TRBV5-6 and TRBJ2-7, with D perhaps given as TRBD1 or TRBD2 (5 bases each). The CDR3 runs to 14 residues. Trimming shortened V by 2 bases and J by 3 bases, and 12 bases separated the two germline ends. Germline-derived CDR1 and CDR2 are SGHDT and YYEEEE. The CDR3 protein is CASSFGTSRYEQYF. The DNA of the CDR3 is TGTGCCAGCAGCTTCGGGACGTCCCGCTACGAGCAGTACTTC.

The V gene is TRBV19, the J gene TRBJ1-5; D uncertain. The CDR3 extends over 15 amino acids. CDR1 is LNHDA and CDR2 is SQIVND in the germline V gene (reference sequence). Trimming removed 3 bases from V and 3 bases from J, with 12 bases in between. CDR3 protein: CASSMENFPNQPQHF. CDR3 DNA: TGTGCCAGTAGTATGGAGAACTTCCCCAATCAGCCCCAGCATTTT. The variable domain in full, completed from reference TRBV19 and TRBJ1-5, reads DGGITQSPKYLFRKEGQNVTLSCEQNLNHDAMYWYRQDPGQGLRLIYYSQIVNDFQKGDIAEGYSVSREKKESFPLTVTSAQKNPTAFYLCASSMENFPNQPQHFGDGTRLSIL.

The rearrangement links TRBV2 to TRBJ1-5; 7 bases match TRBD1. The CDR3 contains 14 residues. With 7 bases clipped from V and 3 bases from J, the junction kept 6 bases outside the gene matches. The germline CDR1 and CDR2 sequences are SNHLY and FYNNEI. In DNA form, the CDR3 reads TGTGCCAGCATGGGGACAGCAATCAATCAGCCCCAGCATTTT. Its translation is CASMGTAINQPQHF.

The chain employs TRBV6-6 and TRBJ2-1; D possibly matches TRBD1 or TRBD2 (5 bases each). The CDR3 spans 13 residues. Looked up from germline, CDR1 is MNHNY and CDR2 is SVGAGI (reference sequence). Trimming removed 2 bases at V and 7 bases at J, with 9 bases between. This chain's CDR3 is CASSYRGVNEQFF. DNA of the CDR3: TGTGCCAGCAGTTACCGAGGGGTTAATGAGCAGTTCTTC.

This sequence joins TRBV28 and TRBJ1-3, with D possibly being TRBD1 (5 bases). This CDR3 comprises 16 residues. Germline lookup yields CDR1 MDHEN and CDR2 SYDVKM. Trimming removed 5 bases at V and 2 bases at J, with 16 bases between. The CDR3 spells CASSLTLQGTGNTIYF. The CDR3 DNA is TGTGCCAGCAGTCTGACGCTTCAGGGTACTGGAAACACCATATATTTT.

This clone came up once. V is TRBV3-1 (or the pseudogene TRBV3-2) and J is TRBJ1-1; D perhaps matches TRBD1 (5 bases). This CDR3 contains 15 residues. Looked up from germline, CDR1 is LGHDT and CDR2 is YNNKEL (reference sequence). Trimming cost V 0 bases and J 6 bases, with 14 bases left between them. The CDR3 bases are TGTGCCAGCAGCCAAGACCTGGGGCATTGGTCTGAAGCTTTCTTT. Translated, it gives CASSQDLGHWSEAFF.

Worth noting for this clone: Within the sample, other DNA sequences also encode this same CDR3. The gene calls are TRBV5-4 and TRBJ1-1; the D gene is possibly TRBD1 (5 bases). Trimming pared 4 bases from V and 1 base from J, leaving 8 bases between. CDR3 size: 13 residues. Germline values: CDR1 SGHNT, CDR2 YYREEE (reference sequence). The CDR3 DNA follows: TGTGCCAGCAGCCTAGACAGGAACACTGAAGCTTTCTTT. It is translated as CASSLDRNTEAFF.

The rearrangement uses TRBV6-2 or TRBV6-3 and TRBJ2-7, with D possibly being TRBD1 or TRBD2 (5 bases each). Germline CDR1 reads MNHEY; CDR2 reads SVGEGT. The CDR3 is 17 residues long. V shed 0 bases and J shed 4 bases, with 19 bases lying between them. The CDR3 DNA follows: TGTGCCAGCAGTTACTCTTTCGGCCCAGGGACCCTATACGAGCAGTACTTC. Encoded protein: CASSYSFGPGTLYEQYF.

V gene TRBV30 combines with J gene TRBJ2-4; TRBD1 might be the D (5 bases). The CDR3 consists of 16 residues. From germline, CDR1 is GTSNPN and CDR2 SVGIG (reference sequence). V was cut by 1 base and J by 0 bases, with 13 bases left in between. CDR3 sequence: CAWSARQILAKNIQYF. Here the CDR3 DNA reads TGTGCCTGGAGTGCCCGACAGATCCTAGCCAAAAACATTCAGTACTTC.

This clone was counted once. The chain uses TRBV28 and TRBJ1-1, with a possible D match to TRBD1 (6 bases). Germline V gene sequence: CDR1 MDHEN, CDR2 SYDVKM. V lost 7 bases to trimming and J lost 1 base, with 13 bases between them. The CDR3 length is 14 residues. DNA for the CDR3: TGTGCCAGCAAAATCGGGGGCCCGAACACTGAAGCTTTCTTT. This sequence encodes CASKIGGPNTEAFF.